Each of the 28 T cell receptor beta chains below was sequenced from the same sample in a study of OX40 agonist ivuxolimab in advanced cancers. Sequenced by immunoSEQ multiplex PCR; TCRdb stores in-frame clones only, minus some. The table lists 12,000 or so clones, around 84% of them singletons, with 29% in the top ten. The source was CD4+ or CD8+ T cells sorted from blood, collected in a trial of the OX40 agonist ivuxolimab. The receptors were gathered from an adult with an advanced solid tumor such as melanoma, head and neck, liver or kidney cancer.

The chain uses TRBV5-1 and TRBJ1-1; D may be TRBD1 (6 bases). V was shortened by 0 bases and J by 5 bases, with 14 bases between the two germline ends. Germline CDR1 reads SGHRS; CDR2 reads YFSETQ. This CDR3 has 15 residues. As DNA, the CDR3 is TGCGCCAGCAGCTTGGATGGAGGGGGATCAACTGAAGCTTTCTTT. Residues: CASSLDGGGSTEAFF.

The genes are TRBV11-2 and TRBJ2-7; 10 bases agree with TRBD1. With V trimmed by 3 bases and J by 2 bases, 4 bases remained unmatched. This CDR3 has 15 residues. The germline V gene encodes CDR1 SGHAT and CDR2 FQNNGV. The CDR3 spells CASSFGTGAAYEQYF. The CDR3 bases are TGTGCCAGCAGCTTTGGGACAGGGGCTGCCTACGAGCAGTACTTC.

V gene TRBV7-8 combines with J gene TRBJ2-7; tentatively, D is TRBD1 or TRBD2 (5 bases each). Looked up from germline, CDR1 is SGHVS and CDR2 is FQNEAQ. Trimming removed 5 bases from V and 3 bases from J, with 20 bases in between. The CDR3 contains 16 residues. The DNA for the CDR3 is TGTGCCAGCAGCACCTTTGGGACCCTAGGTTTCTACGAGCAGTACTTC. Residues: CASSTFGTLGFYEQYF. Full variable domain (remainder filled in from reference TRBV7-8 and TRBJ2-7): GAGVSQSPRYKVAKRGQDVALRCDPISGHVSLFWYQQALGQGPEFLTYFQNEAQLDKSGLPSDRFFAERPEGSVSTLKIQRTQQEDSAVYLCASSTFGTLGFYEQYFGPGTRLTVT.

This rearrangement joins TRBV9 to TRBJ1-4; TRBD1 aligns across 9 bases. CDR1 is SGDLS and CDR2 is YYNGEE in the germline V gene. The CDR3 is 15 amino acids. Trimming took 0 bases from V and 8 from J; bases not matched to a gene: 5. CDR3 in DNA: TGTGCCAGCAGCGTAGAAGGGGACAGGGAAGAAAAACTGTTTTTT. Translating it yields CASSVEGDREEKLFF.

This clone was counted a single time. The chain recombines TRBV10-3 with TRBJ1-5; D gene unclear. CDR1 and CDR2 from the germline V gene are ENHRY and SYGVKD. The CDR3 is 15 amino acids. V lost 0 bases and J lost 3, with 9 bases in between. CDR3 bases: TGTGCCATCAGTGAGTCGGTGGGAACCAATCAGCCCCAGCATTTT. Amino acids: CAISESVGTNQPQHF.

The chain links TRBV19 to TRBJ1-2; D may be TRBD1 (6 bases). Trimming removed 3 bases at V and 4 bases at J, with 6 bases between. The CDR3 runs to 12 residues. Germline V lookup: CDR1 LNHDA, CDR2 SQIVND (reference sequence). CDR3 region: CASSMDSYGYTF. In DNA form, the CDR3 reads TGTGCCAGTAGTATGGACAGCTATGGCTACACCTTC. Looking up the rest from reference TRBV19 and TRBJ1-2 gives the full variable domain: DGGITQSPKYLFRKEGQNVTLSCEQNLNHDAMYWYRQDPGQGLRLIYYSQIVNDFQKGDIAEGYSVSREKKESFPLTVTSAQKNPTAFYLCASSMDSYGYTFGSGTRLTVV.

This sequence joins TRBV7-2 and TRBJ2-7, with D unresolved. The CDR3 sequence is 13 residues long. Germline V gene sequence: CDR1 SGHTA, CDR2 FQGNSA. V lost 2 bases and J 2 bases, leaving 7 bases between the germline ends. CDR3 nucleotides: TGTGCCAGCAGCTTACTAGACCCCTACGAGCAGTACTTC. This sequence encodes CASSLLDPYEQYF.

The CDR3 loop reads CASSPGRGGGETQYF. The CDR3 DNA is TGCGCCAGCAGCCCCGGGCGGGGTGGGGGAGAGACCCAGTACTTC. This chain links TRBV5-1 with TRBJ2-5, with TRBD2 as a possible D gene (6 bases). The CDR3 loop spans 15 amino acids. The germline V and J ends were trimmed by 4 bases and 4 bases, with 17 bases remaining between them. Germline CDR1 reads SGHRS; CDR2 reads YFSETQ.

The chain has TRBV11-1 and TRBJ1-2, with D unresolved. Germline V gene sequence: CDR1 SGHAT, CDR2 FQDESV (reference sequence). V was shortened by 3 bases and J by 5 bases, with 13 bases between the two germline ends. The CDR3 sequence is 14 residues long. CDR3 DNA: TGTGCCAGCAGCTTTCTGGGCAGGAATTATGGCTACACCTTC. Translated, it gives CASSFLGRNYGYTF.

The V gene is TRBV19, the J gene TRBJ1-1, with D hard to call. Trimming stripped 3 bases from V and 1 base from J, with 6 bases between. The CDR3 sequence is 13 residues long. CDR1 is LNHDA, CDR2 SQIVND, per germline (reference sequence). Written as DNA, the CDR3 is TGTGCCAGTAGTATCGCCCCGAACACTGAAGCTTTCTTT. This codes for CASSIAPNTEAFF.

This clone showed up just once. V is TRBV25-1 and J is TRBJ2-7; TRBD1 matches 7 bases. This CDR3 is 14 amino acids long. CDR1 and CDR2 from the germline V gene are MGHDK and SYGVNS. V lost 5 bases and J lost 2; bases outside the gene matches: 6. CDR3 DNA: TGTGCCAGCAGTTACACAGGGGCCCCCTACGAGCAGTACTTC. Encoded protein: CASSYTGAPYEQYF.

The chain couples TRBV9 to TRBJ2-1, with TRBD2 matching over 8 bases. V lost 4 bases, J lost 5 bases, and 8 bases stayed unmatched. In germline, CDR1 is SGDLS, CDR2 YYNGEE. The CDR3 sequence is 15 residues long. The CDR3 loop is CASSRSGSTHNEQFF. CDR3 DNA sequence: TGTGCCAGCAGCCGCAGCGGGAGCACCCACAATGAGCAGTTCTTC.

The chain uses TRBV4-1 and TRBJ2-7; no reliable D call. This CDR3 has 12 residues. Trimming took 0 bases from V and 4 from J, leaving 4 bases between them. The germline V gene encodes CDR1 MGHRA and CDR2 YSYEKL. CDR3 nucleotide sequence: TGCGCCAGCAGCCAAGATGGGTACGAGCAGTACTTC. This gives the protein CASSQDGYEQYF.

The chain uses TRBV11-2 and TRBJ1-5, with D unresolved. This CDR3 spans 15 amino acids. CDR1 and CDR2 from the germline V gene are SGHAT and FQNNGV. The V end was cut by 5 bases, the J end by 9 bases, with 20 bases between. CDR3 nucleotide sequence: TGTGCCAGCAGCCCCCTAGGAGGGCCCTCAAGGCCCCAGCATTTT. Its protein is CASSPLGGPSRPQHF.

The rearrangement joins TRBV27 to TRBJ1-1; D is perhaps TRBD1 (5 bases). Germline loops: CDR1 MNHEY, CDR2 SMNVEV (reference sequence). Trimming stripped 0 bases from V and 7 bases from J, with 18 bases between. The CDR3 is 16 residues long. CDR3 in DNA: TGTGCCAGCAGTTTATCCTCGACCGGGACTTGGGTTGAAGCTTTCTTT. As protein: CASSLSSTGTWVEAFF.

The chain has TRBV27 and TRBJ2-1; 9 nucleotides agree with TRBD2. Germline loops: CDR1 MNHEY, CDR2 SMNVEV (reference sequence). CDR3 length: 14 residues. V lost 6 bases and J lost 7; bases outside the gene matches: 7. In nucleotides, the CDR3 is TGTGCCAGCAGGCCGGGACTAGCCTGGAATGAGCAGTTCTTC. Amino acid sequence: CASRPGLAWNEQFF.

This clone occurred once. CDR3 nucleotides: TGTGCCAGCAGAGGAAGGGGGCCCGGGGAGCTGTTTTTT. This codes for CASRGRGPGELFF. The chain carries TRBV6-6 and TRBJ2-2; 7 bases match TRBD1. Unmatched junction bases numbered 4, after V lost 6 bases and J lost 6 bases. Looked up from germline, CDR1 is MNHNY and CDR2 is SVGAGI (reference sequence). The CDR3 contains 13 residues.

V and J are TRBV28 and TRBJ1-1, with no clear D. The germline V and J ends were trimmed by 3 bases and 6 bases, with 8 bases remaining between them. The CDR3 runs 12 residues. Germline CDR1 is MDHEN and CDR2 is SYDVKM. CDR3 region: CASSFQPSEAFF. CDR3 in DNA: TGTGCCAGCAGTTTTCAACCTTCTGAAGCTTTCTTT.

The V gene is TRBV6-5, the J gene TRBJ2-2, with D uncertain. The germline V and J ends were trimmed by 2 bases and 2 bases, with 0 bases remaining between them. This CDR3 has 12 amino acids. Per the germline V gene, CDR1 is MNHEY and CDR2 is SVGAGI. CDR3 loop: CASSYNTGELFF. Here the CDR3 DNA reads TGTGCCAGCAGTTACAACACCGGGGAGCTGTTTTTT.

The V gene is TRBV7-2, the J gene TRBJ1-1, with unresolved D. The CDR3 loop spans 10 amino acids. Deletions cut 3 bases from V and 7 bases from J, with 3 bases between. Germline CDR1 SGHTA, CDR2 FQGNSA. CDR3 nucleotide sequence: TGTGCCAGCAGCTTTATTGAAGCTTTCTTT. Amino acid sequence: CASSFIEAFF.

The V gene is TRBV28, the J gene TRBJ2-7, with TRBD2 matching 8 bases. CDR1 is MDHEN, CDR2 SYDVKM, per germline. This CDR3 has 16 amino acids. Losses at the gene ends were 4 bases for V and 6 bases for J; bases not matched to a gene: 14. The DNA of the CDR3 is TGTGCCAGCAGTTCCCCCCTCGGGGGGGGTCGCCCCGAGCAGTACTTC. Translated, it gives CASSSPLGGGRPEQYF.

V usage is TRBV5-6 and J usage is TRBJ2-2; D is unresolved. Germline values: CDR1 SGHDT, CDR2 YYEEEE. The CDR3 covers 14 residues. With 3 bases removed from V and 4 bases from J, the gap between germline ends came to 10 bases. The CDR3 loop is CASSSGYFTGELFF. As DNA, the CDR3 is TGTGCCAGCAGCTCAGGATACTTCACCGGGGAGCTGTTTTTT.

CDR3 amino acids: CASSPDRAQAFF. The DNA for the CDR3 is TGTGCCAGCAGTCCTGACAGGGCTCAAGCTTTCTTT. The gene calls are TRBV28 and TRBJ1-1, with TRBD1 matching over 7 bases. This CDR3 is 12 amino acids long. In germline, CDR1 is MDHEN, CDR2 SYDVKM. V shed 5 bases and J 9 bases; nucleotides not matched to a gene: 6.

This sequence joins TRBV6-5 and TRBJ2-7; the match to TRBD1 covers 9 bases. This CDR3 spans 15 amino acids. The trim removed 2 bases at V and 4 bases at J, leaving 6 bases unmatched. Germline CDR1 reads MNHEY; CDR2 reads SVGAGI. In nucleotides, the CDR3 is TGTGCCAGCAGTTACGTCCGGGACAGGGTTTACGAGCAGTACTTC. Translating it yields CASSYVRDRVYEQYF.

Relative to its sample, this clone is medium-sized (0.01 to 0.1%). V usage is TRBV14 and J usage is TRBJ2-1; 10 bases fit TRBD2. The CDR3 covers 16 residues. The V and J ends lost 1 base and 4 bases, in that order; junction bases with no gene match: 4. Looked up from germline, CDR1 is SGHDN and CDR2 is FVKESK. CDR3 sequence reads: CASSQGLAGEYNEQFF. CDR3 bases: TGTGCCAGCAGCCAAGGTCTAGCGGGGGAATACAATGAGCAGTTCTTC.

The V gene is TRBV9, the J gene TRBJ2-3; D is ambiguous. V shed 0 bases and J shed 4 bases, with 12 bases lying between them. CDR3 length: 15 residues. Germline CDR1 SGDLS, CDR2 YYNGEE. The CDR3 region is CASSVAVLGPDTQYF. The DNA of the CDR3 is TGTGCCAGCAGCGTAGCAGTTTTAGGGCCAGATACGCAGTATTTT.

The chain joins TRBV7-3 to TRBJ2-2; no definite D call. The germline CDR1 and CDR2 sequences are SGHTA and FQGTGA. The CDR3 loop spans 12 amino acids. The germline V and J ends were trimmed by 3 bases and 5 bases, with 4 bases remaining between them. The CDR3 is CASSFSTGELFF. The CDR3 nucleotides are TGTGCCAGCAGCTTTAGTACCGGGGAGCTGTTTTTT. Filled out from reference TRBV7-3 and TRBJ2-2, the complete variable domain reads GAGVSQTPSNKVTEKGKYVELRCDPISGHTALYWYRQSLGQGPEFLIYFQGTGAADDSGLPNDRFFAVRPEGSVSTLKIQRTERGDSAVYLCASSFSTGELFFGEGSRLTVL.

This clone was seen just once. The chain links TRBV6-5 to TRBJ2-7, with 7 bases fitting TRBD1. Germline loops: CDR1 MNHEY, CDR2 SVGAGI. This CDR3 has 13 residues. The trim removed 6 bases at V and 4 bases at J, leaving 6 bases unmatched. DNA for the CDR3: TGTGCCAGCAGGAGACAGGGTTTTTACGAGCAGTACTTC. Protein: CASRRQGFYEQYF.